Shown below are 4 T cell receptor beta chains from a single sample sequenced in a study of T cell repertoires in ileal Crohn's disease. Sample time point: neoterminal ileum biopsy at postoperative endoscopy, about 6 months after surgery. TCRdb's copy holds only in-frame clones and misses some; the assay was immunoSEQ multiplex PCR. The table shows under 15,000 clones, with around 86% occurring only once. The sequenced material came from ileal tissue. The source of these receptors is an adult with Crohn's disease.

V and J are TRBV5-5 and TRBJ1-1; D ambiguous. The CDR3 loop spans 15 amino acids. Germline V gene sequence: CDR1 SGHKS, CDR2 YYEKEE (reference sequence). Trimming stripped 4 bases from V and 4 bases from J, with 17 bases between. CDR3 region: CASSQRATSGTEAFF. Written as DNA, the CDR3 is TGTGCCAGCAGCCAGAGGGCTACCTCGGGCACTGAAGCTTTCTTT.

The chain uses TRBV2 and TRBJ1-4, with unresolved D. Trimming left V 8 bases short and J 7 bases short, with 14 bases between. Germline CDR1 reads SNHLY; CDR2 reads FYNNEI. There are 13 residues in the CDR3. CDR3 region: CASGLGEGEKLFF. Here the CDR3 DNA reads TGTGCCAGCGGCCTCGGTGAGGGTGAAAAACTGTTTTTT. Variable domain in full (rest from reference TRBV2 and TRBJ1-4): EPEVTQTPSHQVTQMGQEVILRCVPISNHLYFYWYRQILGQKVEFLVSFYNNEISEKSEIFDDQFSVERPDGSNFTLKIRSTKLEDSAMYFCASGLGEGEKLFFGSGTQLSVL.

About this clone: The same CDR3 is also encoded by other DNA sequences in this sample. The genes are TRBV18 and TRBJ2-3; D may be TRBD1 (7 bases). V gave up 2 bases and J gave up 6 bases, with 15 bases separating them. The CDR3 covers 15 residues. From germline, CDR1 is KGHSH and CDR2 LQKENI. The CDR3, as DNA: TGTGCCAGCTCACCAAACAGGGGCGGGACGGATACGCAGTATTTT. It specifies CASSPNRGGTDTQYF.

The rearrangement links TRBV19 to TRBJ2-5, with a possible D match to TRBD2 (6 bases). Near its end, the DNA agrees better with TRBJ2-7, so the J call may be wrong. Per germline, CDR1 LNHDA and CDR2 SQIVND (reference sequence). This CDR3 has 14 residues. In DNA, the CDR3 is TGTGCCAGTAGCCGGGACTCCATCTCCTACGAGCAGTACTTC. It is translated as CASSRDSISYEQYF.